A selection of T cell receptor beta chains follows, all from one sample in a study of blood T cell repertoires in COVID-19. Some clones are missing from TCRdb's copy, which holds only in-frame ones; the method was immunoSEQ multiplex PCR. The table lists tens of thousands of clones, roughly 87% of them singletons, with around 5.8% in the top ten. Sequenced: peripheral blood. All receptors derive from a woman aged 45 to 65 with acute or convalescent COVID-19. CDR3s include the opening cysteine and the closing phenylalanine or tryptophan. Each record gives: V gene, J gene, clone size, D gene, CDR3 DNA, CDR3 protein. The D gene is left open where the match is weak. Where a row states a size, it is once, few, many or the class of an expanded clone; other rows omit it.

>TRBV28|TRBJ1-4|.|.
TGTGCCAGCAATCGACAGAAAGGGGGAGATGAAAAACTGTTTTTT
CASNRQKGGDEKLFF
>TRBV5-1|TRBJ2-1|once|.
TGCGCCAGCAGCTTGGGACTAGATGAGCAGTTCTTC
CASSLGLDEQFF
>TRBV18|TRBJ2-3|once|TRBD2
TGTGCCAGCTCACCCCTAGCGGGAGGTTCTGGCACAGATACGCAGTATTTT
CASSPLAGGSGTDTQYF
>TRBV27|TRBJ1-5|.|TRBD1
TGTGCCAGCAGAAAAGGGACAGGGTTTAATCAGCCCCAGCATTTT
CASRKGTGFNQPQHF
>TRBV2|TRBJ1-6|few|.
TGTGCCAGCAGTTTCTTTGGGGGGGGGCATAATTCACCCCTCCACTTT
CASSFFGGGHNSPLHF
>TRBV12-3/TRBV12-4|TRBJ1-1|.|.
TGTGCCAGCAGTAACGGGGAAGCTTTCTTT
CASSNGEAFF
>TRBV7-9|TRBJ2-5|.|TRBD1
TGTGCCAGCAGCTTAGGACAGGGACAAGAGACCCAGTACTTC
CASSLGQGQETQYF
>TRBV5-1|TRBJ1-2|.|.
TGCGCCAGCAGCGAGGGGGAATCGGTTGGGCAGGGTCCTGGCTACACCTTC
CASSEGESVGQGPGYTF
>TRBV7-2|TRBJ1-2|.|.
TGTGCCAGCAGCGCAGTGGCTTCGAACTATGGCTACACCTTC
CASSAVASNYGYTF
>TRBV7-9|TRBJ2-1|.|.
TGTGCCAGCGGGATGCTCAGGGGAAAGGATGAGCAGTTCTTC
CASGMLRGKDEQFF
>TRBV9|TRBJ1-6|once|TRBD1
TGTGCCAGCGGAGGGGGAAAAGACGGGACAGATAATTCACCCCTCCACTTT
CASGGGKDGTDNSPLHF
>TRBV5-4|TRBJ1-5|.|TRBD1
TGTGCCAGCAGCCGACAGGGATATCAGCCCCAGCATTTT
CASSRQGYQPQHF
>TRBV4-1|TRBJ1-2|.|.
TGCGCCAGCAGCCAAGATCTGGCGGGCGGAGGCTACACCTTC
CASSQDLAGGGYTF
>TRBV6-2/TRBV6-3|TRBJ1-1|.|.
TGTGCCAGCAGTTACGCGGGGGAGAACACTGAAGCTTTCTTT
CASSYAGENTEAFF
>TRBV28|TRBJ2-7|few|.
TGTGCCAGTGAGCAGGATACGTACTCCTACGAGCAGTACTTC
CASEQDTYSYEQYF
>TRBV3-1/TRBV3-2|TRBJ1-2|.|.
TGTGCCAGCAGCCAAGGGAGGGGTTTCGACTATGGCTACACCTTC
CASSQGRGFDYGYTF
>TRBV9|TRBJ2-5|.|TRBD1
TGTGCCAGCAGCCAGACCGGACAGGGGCTGGAGACCCAGTACTTC
CASSQTGQGLETQYF
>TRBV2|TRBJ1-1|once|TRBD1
TGTGCCAGCAGAGCCCATGGGACAGCTAATGAAGCTTTCTTT
CASRAHGTANEAFF
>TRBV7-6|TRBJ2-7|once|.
TGTGCCAGCAGCTCCGGCTGGGGGGACGGCGCCTACGAGCAGTACTTC
CASSSGWGDGAYEQYF
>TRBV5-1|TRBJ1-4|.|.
TGCGCCAGCAGCTTGGCGGGATTGAATGAAAAACTGTTTTTT
CASSLAGLNEKLFF
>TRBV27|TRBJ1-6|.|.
TGTGCCAGCAGCACCCAGAATTCACCCCTCCACTTT
CASSTQNSPLHF
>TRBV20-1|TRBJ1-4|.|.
TGCAGTGCCCCACGGGGGTCCCACCTGTTTTTT
CSAPRGSHLFF
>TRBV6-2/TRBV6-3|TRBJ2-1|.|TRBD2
TGTGCCAGCAGTGGAACTAGCGAGGGCAATGAGCAGTTCTTC
CASSGTSEGNEQFF
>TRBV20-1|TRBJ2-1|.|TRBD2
TGCAGTGCTAGTCCGGCTAGCGGGAGAAACAATGAGCAGTTCTTC
CSASPASGRNNEQFF
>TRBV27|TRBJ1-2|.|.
TGTGCCAGCAGTTTATCAGGGGTCTCTCGGGGCTACACCTTC
CASSLSGVSRGYTF
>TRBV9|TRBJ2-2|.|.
TGTGCCAGCAGCGTAGACGGGACTTACAACACCGGGGAGCTGTTTTTT
CASSVDGTYNTGELFF
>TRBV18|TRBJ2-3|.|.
TGTGCCAGCTCACTATCGGGAGATAAAGATACGCAGTATTTT
CASSLSGDKDTQYF
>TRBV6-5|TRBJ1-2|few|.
TGTGCCAGCAGGCTTGGCCACCTAGCTAACTATGGCTACACCTTC
CASRLGHLANYGYTF
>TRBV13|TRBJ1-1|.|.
TGTGCCAGCAGCTTAGGGGGCGGGCAGTTGAACACTGAAGCTTTCTTT
CASSLGGGQLNTEAFF
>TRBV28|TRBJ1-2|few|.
TGTGCCAGCAGTTTATCCCAGGGGAACTATGGCTACACCTTC
CASSLSQGNYGYTF
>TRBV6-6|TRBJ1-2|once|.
TGTGCCAGCAGTTACCCAGGGGAAAACTATGGCTACACCTTC
CASSYPGENYGYTF
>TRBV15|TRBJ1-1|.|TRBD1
TGTGCCACCAGCAGAGCAGGGGGCACGGAAGCTTTCTTT
CATSRAGGTEAFF
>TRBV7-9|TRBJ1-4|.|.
TGTGCCAGCAGCTTACACGGGAGTAATGAAAAACTGTTTTTT
CASSLHGSNEKLFF
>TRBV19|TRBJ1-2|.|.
TGTGCCAGTAGTGCGCGGGGGGGTGGAGGCTACACCTTC
CASSARGGGGYTF
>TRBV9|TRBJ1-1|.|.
TGTGCCAGCAGCCAGGGGCTGAACACTGAAGCTTTCTTT
CASSQGLNTEAFF
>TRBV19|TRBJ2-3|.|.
TGTGCCAGTAGTCCGGGGTCTAGCACAGATACGCAGTATTTT
CASSPGSSTDTQYF
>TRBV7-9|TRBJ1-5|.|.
TGTGCCAGCAGCTTAGCCCCCCCAGGGAGGGGGAGCAATCAGCCCCAGCATTTT
CASSLAPPGRGSNQPQHF
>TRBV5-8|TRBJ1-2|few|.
TGTGCCAGCAGCTTGGCAGGCCAGGGGTCGACCTACACCTTC
CASSLAGQGSTYTF
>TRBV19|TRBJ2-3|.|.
TGTGCCAGTAGTCTCTTCAGGGATTTGGCAGATACGCAGTATTTT
CASSLFRDLADTQYF
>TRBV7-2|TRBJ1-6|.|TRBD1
TGTGCCAGCAGCCCCCAAGGACAGGGCATAGGTGGCTCACCCCTCCACTTT
CASSPQGQGIGGSPLHF